The 3 T cell receptor beta chains reported below all come from one sample, sequenced in a study of T-cell memory formation after mild COVID-19. TCRdb re-called the 5' RACE reads with MiXCR, one entry per CDR3 protein. The data show a few hundred thousand distinct CDR3 sequences, about 10% seen once. Sequencing used PBMCs or a T cell subset sorted from them (not recorded which). The receptors stem from a man between 18 and 35 years old who had mild COVID-19 (a few samples of this study predate the infection). Cell type and time point are not known.

The chain combines TRBV7-2 with TRBJ1-3; D remains unclear. Trimming left V 3 bases short and J 2 bases short, with 20 bases between. This CDR3 is 18 amino acids long. Germline lookup yields CDR1 SGHTA and CDR2 FQGNSA. The CDR3 bases are TGTGCCAGCAGCTTCTCCCGCCTGGGCGGCCAGCCTGGAAACACCATATATTTT. It codes for CASSFSRLGGQPGNTIYF.

This chain uses TRBV30 with TRBJ2-1, with D possibly matching TRBD2 (7 bases). Germline CDR1 and CDR2: GTSNPN and SVGIG (reference sequence). Between the trimmed V and J ends, which lost 1 base and 5 bases, there was a span of 12 bases. The CDR3 contains 14 residues. In DNA form, the CDR3 reads TGTGCCTGGAGTGGGGCGGGGGCCCACAATGAGCAGTTCTTC. The encoded protein is CAWSGAGAHNEQFF.

The CDR3 loop reads CASSQFSRNTEAFF. In DNA, the CDR3 is TGCGCCAGCAGCCAATTCTCCCGGAACACTGAAGCTTTCTTT. The V gene is TRBV4-1, the J gene TRBJ1-1, with D unclear. This CDR3 spans 14 amino acids. Germline assignment: CDR1 MGHRA and CDR2 YSYEKL. The V and J ends lost 2 bases and 1 base respectively, with 8 bases between them.